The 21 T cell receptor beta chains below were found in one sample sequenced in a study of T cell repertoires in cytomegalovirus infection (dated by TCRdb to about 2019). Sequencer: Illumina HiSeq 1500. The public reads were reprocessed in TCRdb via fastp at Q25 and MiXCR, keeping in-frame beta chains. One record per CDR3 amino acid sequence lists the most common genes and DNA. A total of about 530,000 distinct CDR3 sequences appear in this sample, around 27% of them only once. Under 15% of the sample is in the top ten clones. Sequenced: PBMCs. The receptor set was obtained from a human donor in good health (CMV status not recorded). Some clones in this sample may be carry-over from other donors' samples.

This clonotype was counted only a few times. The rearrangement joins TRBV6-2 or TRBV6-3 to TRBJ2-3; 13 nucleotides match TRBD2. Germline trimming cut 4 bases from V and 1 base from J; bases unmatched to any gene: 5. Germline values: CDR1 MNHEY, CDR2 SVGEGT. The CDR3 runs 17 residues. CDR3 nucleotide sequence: TGTGCCAGCAGTTGGCCGACTAGCGGGAGGCGCACAGATACGCAGTATTTT. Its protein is CASSWPTSGRRTDTQYF.

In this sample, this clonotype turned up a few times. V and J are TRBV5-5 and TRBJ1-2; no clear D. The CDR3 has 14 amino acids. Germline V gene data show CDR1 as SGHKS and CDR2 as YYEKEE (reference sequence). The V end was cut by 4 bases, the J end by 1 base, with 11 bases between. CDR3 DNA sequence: TGTGCCAGCAGCCGTATGGAGGGTAACTATGGCTACACCTTC. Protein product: CASSRMEGNYGYTF.

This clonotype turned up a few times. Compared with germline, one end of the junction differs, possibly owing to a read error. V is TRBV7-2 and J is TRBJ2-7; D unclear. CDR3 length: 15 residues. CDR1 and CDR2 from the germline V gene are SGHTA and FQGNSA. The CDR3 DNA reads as TGTGCCAGCAGCCTAGACCCTCCCGGTGTAGCCCAGACCCACTTC. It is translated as CASSLDPPGVAQTHF.

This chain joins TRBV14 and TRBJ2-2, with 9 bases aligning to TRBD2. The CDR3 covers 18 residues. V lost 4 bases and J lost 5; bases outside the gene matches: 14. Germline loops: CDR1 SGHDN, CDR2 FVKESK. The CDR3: CASSRRLADKKETGELFF. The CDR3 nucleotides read TGTGCCAGCAGCCGGAGACTAGCGGACAAAAAGGAAACCGGGGAGCTGTTTTTT.

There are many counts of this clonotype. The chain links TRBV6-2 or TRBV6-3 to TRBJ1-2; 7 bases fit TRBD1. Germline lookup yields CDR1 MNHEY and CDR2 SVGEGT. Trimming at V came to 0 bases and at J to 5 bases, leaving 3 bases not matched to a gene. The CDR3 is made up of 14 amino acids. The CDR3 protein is CASSYSGQTYGYTF. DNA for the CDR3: TGTGCCAGCAGTTACTCGGGACAGACTTATGGCTACACCTTC.

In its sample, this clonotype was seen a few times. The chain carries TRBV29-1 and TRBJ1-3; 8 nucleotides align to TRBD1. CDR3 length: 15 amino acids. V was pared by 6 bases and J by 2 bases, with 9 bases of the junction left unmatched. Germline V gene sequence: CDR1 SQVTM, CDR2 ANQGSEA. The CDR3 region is CSVGQGNSPGNTIYF. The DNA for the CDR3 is TGCAGCGTCGGACAGGGAAATTCCCCTGGAAACACCATATATTTT.

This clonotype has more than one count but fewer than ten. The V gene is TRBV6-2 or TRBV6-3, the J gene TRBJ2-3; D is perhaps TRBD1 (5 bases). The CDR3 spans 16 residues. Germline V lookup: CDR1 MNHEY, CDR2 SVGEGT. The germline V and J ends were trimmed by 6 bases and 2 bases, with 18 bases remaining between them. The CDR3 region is CASRSAGSRYTDTQYF. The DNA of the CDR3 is TGTGCCAGCAGGAGCGCAGGGTCTAGGTACACAGATACGCAGTATTTT.

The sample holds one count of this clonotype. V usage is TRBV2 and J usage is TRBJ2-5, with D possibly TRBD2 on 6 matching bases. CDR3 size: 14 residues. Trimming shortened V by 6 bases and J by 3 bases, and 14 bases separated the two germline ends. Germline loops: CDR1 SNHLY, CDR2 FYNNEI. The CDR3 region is CASRETSYKETQYF. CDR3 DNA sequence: TGTGCCAGCAGAGAAACTAGCTATAAAGAGACCCAGTACTTC.

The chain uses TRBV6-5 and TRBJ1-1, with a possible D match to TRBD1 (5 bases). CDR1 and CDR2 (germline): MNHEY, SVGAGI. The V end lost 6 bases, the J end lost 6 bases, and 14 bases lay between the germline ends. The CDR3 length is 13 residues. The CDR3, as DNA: TGTGCCAGCAGCTGGGACGGCGGATCTGAAGCTTTCTTT. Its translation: CASSWDGGSEAFF.

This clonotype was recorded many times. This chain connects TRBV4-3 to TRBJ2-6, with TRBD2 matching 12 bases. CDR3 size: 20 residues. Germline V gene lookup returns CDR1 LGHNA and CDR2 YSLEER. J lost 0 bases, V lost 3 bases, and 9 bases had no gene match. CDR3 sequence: CASSQDPLAGGVSGANVLTF. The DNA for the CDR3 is TGCGCCAGCAGCCAGGACCCTCTAGCGGGAGGGGTCTCTGGGGCCAACGTCCTGACTTTC.

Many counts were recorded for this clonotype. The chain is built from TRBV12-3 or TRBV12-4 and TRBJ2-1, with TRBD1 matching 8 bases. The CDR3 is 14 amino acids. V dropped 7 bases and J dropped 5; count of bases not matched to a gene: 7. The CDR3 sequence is CASNDRGSHNEQFF. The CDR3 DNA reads TGTGCCAGCAACGACAGGGGTTCTCACAATGAGCAGTTCTTC.

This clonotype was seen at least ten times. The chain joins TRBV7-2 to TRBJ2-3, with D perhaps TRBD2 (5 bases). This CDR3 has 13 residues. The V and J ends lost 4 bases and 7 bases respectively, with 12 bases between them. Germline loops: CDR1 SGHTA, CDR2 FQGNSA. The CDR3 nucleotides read TGTGCCAGCAGCTCGGGATCTGGGAATACGCAGTATTTT. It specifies CASSSGSGNTQYF. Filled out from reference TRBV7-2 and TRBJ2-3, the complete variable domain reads GAGVSQSPSNKVTEKGKDVELRCDPISGHTALYWYRQSLGQGLEFLIYFQGNSAPDKSGLPSDRFSAERTGGSVSTLTIQRTQQEDSAVYLCASSSGSGNTQYFGPGTRLTVL.

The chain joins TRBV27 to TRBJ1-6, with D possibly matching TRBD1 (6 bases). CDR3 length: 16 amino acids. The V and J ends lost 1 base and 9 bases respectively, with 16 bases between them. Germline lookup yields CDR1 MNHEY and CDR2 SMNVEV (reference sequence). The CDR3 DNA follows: TGTGCCAGCAGTTTATTGGGGGGCGAGGGGGGTTCACCCCTCCACTTT. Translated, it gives CASSLLGGEGGSPLHF.

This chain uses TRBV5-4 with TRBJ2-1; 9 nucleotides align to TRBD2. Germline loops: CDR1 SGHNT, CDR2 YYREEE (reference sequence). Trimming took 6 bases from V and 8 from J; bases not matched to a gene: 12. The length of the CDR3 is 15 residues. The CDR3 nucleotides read TGTGCCAGCACCCCCCGTAGCGGGAGATGGGATGAGCAGTTCTTC. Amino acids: CASTPRSGRWDEQFF.

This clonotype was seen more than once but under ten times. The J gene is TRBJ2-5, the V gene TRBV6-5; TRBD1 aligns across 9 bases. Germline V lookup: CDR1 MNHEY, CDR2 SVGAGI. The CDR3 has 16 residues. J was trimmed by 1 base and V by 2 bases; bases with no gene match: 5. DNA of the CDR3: TGTGCCAGCAGTTACGGGGGGACAGGGTCCCAAGAGACCCAGTACTTC. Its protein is CASSYGGTGSQETQYF.

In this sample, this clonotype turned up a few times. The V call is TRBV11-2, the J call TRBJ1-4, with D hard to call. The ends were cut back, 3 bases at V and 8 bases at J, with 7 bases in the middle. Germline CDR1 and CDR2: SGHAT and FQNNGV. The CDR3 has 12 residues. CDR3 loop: CASSFYQEKLFF. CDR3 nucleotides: TGTGCCAGCAGCTTCTATCAGGAAAAACTGTTTTTT.

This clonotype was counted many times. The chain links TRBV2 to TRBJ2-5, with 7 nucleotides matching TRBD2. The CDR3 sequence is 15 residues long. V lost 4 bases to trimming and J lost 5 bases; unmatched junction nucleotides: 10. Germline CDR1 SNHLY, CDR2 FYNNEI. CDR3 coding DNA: TGTGCCAGCAGTGGGATGGCGGGAGCTGCGGAGACCCAGTACTTC. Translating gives CASSGMAGAAETQYF.

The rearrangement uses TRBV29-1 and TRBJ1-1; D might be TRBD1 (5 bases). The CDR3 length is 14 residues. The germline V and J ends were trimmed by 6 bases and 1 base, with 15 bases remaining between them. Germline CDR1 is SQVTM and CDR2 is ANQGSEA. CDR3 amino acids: CSVQQLGQNTEAFF. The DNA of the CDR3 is TGCAGCGTGCAACAATTAGGACAGAACACTGAAGCTTTCTTT.

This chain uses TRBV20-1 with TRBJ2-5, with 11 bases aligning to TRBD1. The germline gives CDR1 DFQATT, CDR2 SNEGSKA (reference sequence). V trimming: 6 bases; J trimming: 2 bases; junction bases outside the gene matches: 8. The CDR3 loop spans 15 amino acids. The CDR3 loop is CSARSRDRGQETQYF. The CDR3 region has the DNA TGCAGTGCGAGAAGCCGGGACAGGGGGCAAGAGACCCAGTACTTC.

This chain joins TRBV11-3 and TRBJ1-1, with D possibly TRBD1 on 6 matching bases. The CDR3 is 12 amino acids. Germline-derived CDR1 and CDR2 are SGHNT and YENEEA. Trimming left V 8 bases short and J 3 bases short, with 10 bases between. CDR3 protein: CASRRGDTEAFF. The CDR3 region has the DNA TGTGCCAGCCGCAGGGGAGACACTGAAGCTTTCTTT.

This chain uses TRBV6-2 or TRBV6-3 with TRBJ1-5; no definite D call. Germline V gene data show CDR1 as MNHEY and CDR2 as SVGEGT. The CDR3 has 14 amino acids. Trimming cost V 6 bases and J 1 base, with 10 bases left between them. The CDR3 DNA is TGTGCCAGCAGACCGGTGGAGAGCAATCAGCCCCAGCATTTT. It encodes CASRPVESNQPQHF.